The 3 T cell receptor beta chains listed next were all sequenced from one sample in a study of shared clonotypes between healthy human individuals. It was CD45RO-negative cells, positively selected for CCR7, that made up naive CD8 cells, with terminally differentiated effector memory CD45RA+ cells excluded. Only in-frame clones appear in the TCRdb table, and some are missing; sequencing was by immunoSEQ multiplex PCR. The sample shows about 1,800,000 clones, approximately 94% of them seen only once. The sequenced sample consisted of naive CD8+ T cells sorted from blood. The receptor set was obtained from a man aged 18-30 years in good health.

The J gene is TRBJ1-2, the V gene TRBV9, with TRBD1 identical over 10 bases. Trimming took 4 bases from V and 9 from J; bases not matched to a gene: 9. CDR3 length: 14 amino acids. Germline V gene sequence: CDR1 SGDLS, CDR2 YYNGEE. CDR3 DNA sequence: TGTGCCAGCAGCCCAGGGGGACAGGGGCTTAGCTACACCTTC. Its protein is CASSPGGQGLSYTF.

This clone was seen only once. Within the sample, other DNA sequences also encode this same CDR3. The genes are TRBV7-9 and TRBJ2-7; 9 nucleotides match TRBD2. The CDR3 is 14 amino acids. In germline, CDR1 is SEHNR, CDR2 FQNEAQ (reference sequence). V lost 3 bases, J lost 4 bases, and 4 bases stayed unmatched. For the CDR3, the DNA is TGTGCCAGCAGCTTGGTGGGACTAGCATACGAGCAGTACTTC. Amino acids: CASSLVGLAYEQYF.

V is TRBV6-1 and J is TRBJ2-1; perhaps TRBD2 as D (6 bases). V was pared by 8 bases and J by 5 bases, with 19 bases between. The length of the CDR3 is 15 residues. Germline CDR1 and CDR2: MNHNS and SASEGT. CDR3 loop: CASAPLGDSNNEQFF. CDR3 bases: TGTGCCAGCGCCCCACTGGGGGACTCGAACAATGAGCAGTTCTTC.